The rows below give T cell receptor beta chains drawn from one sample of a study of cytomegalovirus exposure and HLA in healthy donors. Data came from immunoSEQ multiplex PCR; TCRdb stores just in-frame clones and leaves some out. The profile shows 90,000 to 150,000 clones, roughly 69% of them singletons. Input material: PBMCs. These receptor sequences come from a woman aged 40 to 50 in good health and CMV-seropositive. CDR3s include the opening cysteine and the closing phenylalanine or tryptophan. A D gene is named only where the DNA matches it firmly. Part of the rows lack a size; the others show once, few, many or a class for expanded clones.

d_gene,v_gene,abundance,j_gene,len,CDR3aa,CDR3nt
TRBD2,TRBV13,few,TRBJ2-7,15,CASSLSGTSGGLQYF,TGTGCCAGCAGCTTATCGGGGACTAGCGGGGGGCTGCAGTACTTC
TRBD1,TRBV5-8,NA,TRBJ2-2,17,CASSPDDRAANTGELFF,TGTGCCAGCAGCCCCGACGACAGGGCTGCGAACACCGGGGAGCTGTTTTTT
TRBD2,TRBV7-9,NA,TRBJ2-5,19,CASSSPGLAGGRFGETQYF,TGTGCCAGCAGCTCTCCGGGACTAGCGGGGGGCCGCTTCGGGGAGACCCAGTACTTC
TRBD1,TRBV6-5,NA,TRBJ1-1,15,CASSYLSGQVTEAFF,TGTGCCAGCAGTTACTTATCGGGACAGGTCACTGAAGCTTTCTTT
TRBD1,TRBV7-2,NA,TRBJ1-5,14,CASSRGQNNQPQHF,TGTGCCAGCAGCCGGGGACAGAACAATCAGCCCCAGCATTTT
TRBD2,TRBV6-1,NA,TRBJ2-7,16,CASSEPGTSGYYEQYF,TGTGCCAGCAGTGAACCAGGGACTAGCGGGTACTACGAGCAGTACTTC
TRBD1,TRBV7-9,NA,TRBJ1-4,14,CASSMDRADEKLFF,TGTGCCAGCAGCATGGACAGGGCAGATGAAAAACTGTTTTTT
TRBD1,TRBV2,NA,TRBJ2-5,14,CASSDGDRGETQYF,TGTGCCAGCAGTGATGGGGACAGGGGAGAGACCCAGTACTTC
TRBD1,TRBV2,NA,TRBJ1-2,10,CASMLDRNTF,TGTGCCAGCATGTTGGACAGGAACACCTTC
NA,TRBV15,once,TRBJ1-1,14,CATSRANRETEAFF,TGTGCCACCAGCAGGGCTAACAGGGAGACTGAAGCTTTCTTT
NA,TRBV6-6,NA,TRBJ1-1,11,CASTYNTEAFF,TGTGCCAGCACCTACAACACTGAAGCTTTCTTT
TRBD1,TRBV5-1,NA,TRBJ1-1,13,CASSPWTGAEAFF,TGCGCCAGCAGCCCCTGGACAGGCGCTGAAGCTTTCTTT
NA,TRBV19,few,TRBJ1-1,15,CASRTPGLPNTEAFF,TGTGCCAGTAGGACCCCGGGACTGCCGAACACTGAAGCTTTCTTT
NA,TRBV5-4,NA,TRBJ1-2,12,CASSSTTNGYTF,TGTGCCAGCAGCTCGACGACAAATGGCTACACCTTC
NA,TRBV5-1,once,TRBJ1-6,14,CASSLEGVNSPLHF,TGCGCCAGCAGCTTGGAGGGGGTTAATTCACCCCTCCACTTT
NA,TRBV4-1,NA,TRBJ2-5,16,CASSQERGSLGETQYF,TGCGCCAGCAGCCAAGAAAGGGGGTCTCTAGGAGAGACCCAGTACTTC
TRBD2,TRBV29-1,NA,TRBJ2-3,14,CSVETAGGRDTQYF,TGCAGCGTTGAAACAGCGGGGGGGCGCGATACGCAGTATTTT
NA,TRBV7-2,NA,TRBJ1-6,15,CASSPTGIFYSPLHF,TGTGCCAGCAGCCCAACAGGGATTTTTTATTCACCCCTCCACTTT
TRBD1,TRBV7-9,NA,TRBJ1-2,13,CASSPTGDSGYTF,TGTGCCAGCAGCCCGACAGGGGATAGTGGCTACACCTTC
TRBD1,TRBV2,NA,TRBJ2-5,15,CASSRGTGGLETQYF,TGTGCCAGCAGTCGCGGGACAGGGGGACTGGAGACCCAGTACTTC
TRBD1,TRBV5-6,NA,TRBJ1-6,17,CASSWNRGPGYNSPLHF,TGTGCCAGCAGCTGGAACAGGGGACCCGGGTATAATTCACCCCTCCACTTT
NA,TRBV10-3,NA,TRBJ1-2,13,CAISDTTDYGYTF,TGTGCCATCAGTGATACGACAGACTATGGCTACACCTTC
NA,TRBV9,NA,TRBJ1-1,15,CASSPRGVGNTEAFF,TGTGCCAGCAGCCCCCGGGGGGTGGGAAACACTGAAGCTTTCTTT
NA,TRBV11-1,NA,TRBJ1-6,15,CASRQDSSYNSPLHF,TGTGCCAGCAGACAGGATAGCTCCTATAATTCACCCCTCCACTTT
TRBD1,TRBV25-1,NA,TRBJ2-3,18,CASSDPSALGQAADTQYF,TGTGCCAGCAGTGATCCGTCAGCACTGGGACAGGCCGCAGATACGCAGTATTTT
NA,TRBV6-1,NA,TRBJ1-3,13,CATSTGSGNTIYF,TGTGCCACCTCAACAGGGTCTGGAAACACCATATATTTT
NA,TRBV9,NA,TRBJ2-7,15,CASSVGWQGSYEQYF,TGTGCCAGCAGCGTCGGGTGGCAGGGTAGTTACGAGCAGTACTTC
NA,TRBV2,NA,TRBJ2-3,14,CASSTQGKTDTQYF,TGTGCCAGCAGTACACAGGGTAAAACAGATACGCAGTATTTT
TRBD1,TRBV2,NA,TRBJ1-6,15,CASSDVDRGNSPLHF,TGTGCCAGCAGTGATGTGGACAGGGGGAATTCACCCCTCCACTTT
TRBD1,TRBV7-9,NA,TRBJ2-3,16,CASSPIGTGGTDTQYF,TGTGCCAGCAGCCCCATCGGGACAGGAGGCACAGATACGCAGTATTTT
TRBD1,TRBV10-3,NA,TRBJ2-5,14,CAISDARGQETQYF,TGTGCCATCAGTGATGCGAGGGGGCAGGAGACCCAGTACTTC
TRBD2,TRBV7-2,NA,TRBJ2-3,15,CASSMSGGRTDTQYF,TGTGCCAGCAGCATGAGCGGGGGTCGCACAGATACGCAGTATTTT
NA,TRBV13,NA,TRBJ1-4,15,CASSQGQRMGEKLFF,TGTGCCAGCAGTCAGGGCCAAAGAATGGGAGAAAAACTGTTTTTT
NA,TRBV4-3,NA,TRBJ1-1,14,CASSQDGHRTEAFF,TGCGCCAGCAGCCAAGATGGCCACCGCACTGAAGCTTTCTTT
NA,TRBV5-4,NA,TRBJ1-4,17,CASSQEVERDYSKKLFF,TGCGCCAGCAGCCAAGAAGTGGAGAGGGATTACAGTAAAAAACTGTTTTTT
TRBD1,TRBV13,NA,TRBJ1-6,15,CASSLGDRERSPLHF,TGTGCCAGCAGCTTAGGGGACAGGGAAAGATCACCCCTCCACTTT
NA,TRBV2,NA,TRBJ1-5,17,CASTGSGRSTFTQPQHF,TGTGCCAGCACTGGTTCAGGGAGGTCCACTTTTACTCAGCCCCAGCATTTT
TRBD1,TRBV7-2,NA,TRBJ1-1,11,CASSNRGTAFF,TGTGCCAGCAGTAACAGGGGTACAGCTTTCTTT
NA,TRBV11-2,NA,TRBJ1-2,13,CASSLSPDYGYTF,TGTGCCAGCAGCTTATCTCCAGACTATGGCTACACCTTC
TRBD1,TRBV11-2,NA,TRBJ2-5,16,CASSSSGTGGGQTQYF,TGTGCCAGCAGCAGCTCCGGGACAGGGGGCGGGCAGACCCAGTACTTC